A single sample is the source of the 25 T cell receptor beta chains below, sequenced in a study of T cell responses to AZD1222 COVID-19 vaccine. Libraries were prepared by immunoSEQ multiplex PCR; TCRdb keeps only in-frame clonotypes and omits some of them. The table records over 60,000 clones, 88% of them present only once. Sequencing used peripheral blood, obtained 28 days after the second dose of the MenACWY control vaccine. These receptors were obtained from an adult who received the MenACWY meningococcal vaccine as a control.

The genes are TRBV7-2 and TRBJ2-7; D perhaps matches TRBD1 (6 bases). The germline gives CDR1 SGHTA, CDR2 FQGNSA. With 4 bases removed from V and 7 bases from J, the gap between germline ends came to 17 bases. This CDR3 has 14 residues. The CDR3 loop is CASSSGRTAWEQYF. The CDR3 nucleotides are TGTGCCAGCAGCTCCGGACGGACAGCCTGGGAGCAGTACTTC.

V and J are TRBV18 and TRBJ2-7, with D uncertain. V was pared by 3 bases and J by 0 bases, with 12 bases between. The CDR3 loop spans 15 amino acids. Germline V gene data show CDR1 as KGHSH and CDR2 as LQKENI. The DNA for the CDR3 is TGTGCCAGCTCACCTGCGACCACGGGCTCCTACGAGCAGTACTTC. Protein product: CASSPATTGSYEQYF.

The count of this clone is one. The gene calls are TRBV5-8 and TRBJ2-5, with 8 positions matching TRBD2. Germline values: CDR1 SGHTS, CDR2 YDEGEE. With V trimmed by 4 bases and J by 5 bases, 7 bases remained unmatched. This CDR3 is 14 amino acids long. Written as DNA, the CDR3 is TGTGCCAGCAGCCCATCCGGGAGGGTCGAGACCCAGTACTTC. Translation: CASSPSGRVETQYF.

CDR3 DNA sequence: TGTGCCACCAGTGACCCTGACAGTTATTTCACCGGGGAGCTGTTTTTT. This codes for CATSDPDSYFTGELFF. The chain joins TRBV24-1 to TRBJ2-2; maybe TRBD1 (5 bases). This CDR3 comprises 16 residues. Trimming stripped 4 bases from V and 4 bases from J, with 15 bases between. CDR1 KGHDR and CDR2 SFDVKD come from the germline V gene.

The chain joins TRBV14 to TRBJ2-7, with D hard to call. Germline V lookup: CDR1 SGHDN, CDR2 FVKESK. The V end was cut by 0 bases, the J end by 8 bases, with 20 bases between. The CDR3 is 16 amino acids. The CDR3 DNA reads TGTGCCAGCAGCCAAGAAGGGAAGCAAAACTACGCCAAGCAGTACTTC. The encoded protein is CASSQEGKQNYAKQYF.

The gene calls are TRBV13 and TRBJ1-3; no firm D call. CDR1 and CDR2 (germline): PRHDT, FYEKMQ (reference sequence). This CDR3 has 16 residues. Trimming removed 5 bases from V and 0 bases from J, with 14 bases in between. The CDR3 region is CASSLHPMSSGNTIYF. The CDR3, as DNA: TGTGCCAGCAGCCTCCACCCTATGAGCTCTGGAAACACCATATATTTT. Full variable domain (remainder filled in from reference TRBV13 and TRBJ1-3): AAGVIQSPRHLIKEKRETATLKCYPIPRHDTVYWYQQGPGQDPQFLISFYEKMQSDKGSIPDRFSAQQFSDYHSELNMSSLELGDSALYFCASSLHPMSSGNTIYFGEGSWLTVV.

This chain connects TRBV5-1 to TRBJ2-1; 7 bases are a match to TRBD1. CDR3 length equals 15 residues. Germline CDR1 reads SGHRS; CDR2 reads YFSETQ. The J segment lost 0 bases and the V segment lost 0 bases, leaving 0 bases of the junction unmatched. In nucleotides, the CDR3 is TGCGCCAGCAGCTTGGGACAGGGCTCCTACAATGAGCAGTTCTTC. Translation gives CASSLGQGSYNEQFF.

CDR3 sequence: CASRSLSITDTQYF. CDR3 nucleotide sequence: TGTGCCAGCCGGAGTCTCTCAATCACAGATACGCAGTATTTT. The chain carries TRBV28 and TRBJ2-3; D is unclear. The CDR3 loop spans 14 amino acids. Per germline, CDR1 MDHEN and CDR2 SYDVKM. Between the trimmed V and J ends, which lost 8 bases and 2 bases, there was a span of 14 bases.

The rearrangement joins TRBV5-1 to TRBJ2-3; no firm D call. V was trimmed by 0 bases and J by 0 bases, leaving 11 bases between them. CDR3 size: 16 residues. Germline-derived CDR1 and CDR2 are SGHRS and YFSETQ. CDR3 residues: CASSLAASTSTDTQYF. The CDR3 nucleotides are TGCGCCAGCAGCTTGGCGGCCTCGACTAGCACAGATACGCAGTATTTT.

This clone was detected only once. V gene TRBV4-1 combines with J gene TRBJ2-2; possible D gene TRBD2, 6 bases. V was pared by 1 base and J by 6 bases, with 9 bases between. CDR3 length equals 14 residues. CDR1 is MGHRA, CDR2 YSYEKL, per germline. The CDR3: CASSQVGLPGELFF. The CDR3 coding sequence is TGCGCCAGCAGCCAAGTGGGACTTCCCGGGGAGCTGTTTTTT.

V usage is TRBV7-2 and J usage is TRBJ2-1; 9 bases line up with TRBD1. CDR1 is SGHTA, CDR2 FQGNSA, per germline. This CDR3 comprises 14 residues. J was trimmed by 9 bases and V by 0 bases; bases with no gene match: 3. CDR3 in DNA: TGTGCCAGCAGCTTAGCGCGGGACAGGGCTGAGCAGTTCTTC. Translating gives CASSLARDRAEQFF.

This rearrangement joins TRBV19 to TRBJ1-4; TRBD1 matches 9 bases. The CDR3 is made up of 15 amino acids. In germline, CDR1 is LNHDA, CDR2 SQIVND (reference sequence). The trim removed 4 bases at V and 8 bases at J, leaving 8 bases unmatched. CDR3: CASSTGQGPGEKLFF. CDR3 nucleotide sequence: TGTGCCAGTAGTACAGGACAGGGGCCCGGGGAAAAACTGTTTTTT.

The V gene is TRBV7-8, the J gene TRBJ2-1; TRBD2 matches at 10 bases. CDR1 and CDR2 from the germline V gene are SGHVS and FQNEAQ. The CDR3 contains 15 residues. The ends lost 3 bases at V and 7 bases at J; junction bases unmatched: 6. CDR3 DNA sequence: TGTGCCAGCAGCTTCCTAGCGGGAGTAGGGAATGAGCAGTTCTTC. Protein: CASSFLAGVGNEQFF.

The chain combines TRBV10-3 with TRBJ1-2; D is unclear. The V end lost 4 bases, the J end lost 5 bases, and 14 bases lay between the germline ends. The germline V gene has CDR1 ENHRY and CDR2 SYGVKD. This CDR3 has 14 amino acids. This chain's CDR3 is CAISVQDDRYGYTF. DNA for the CDR3: TGTGCCATCAGTGTTCAAGATGATCGGTATGGCTACACCTTC.

In its sample, this clone was seen once. This chain joins TRBV12-3 or TRBV12-4 and TRBJ2-3; no clear D. CDR3 length equals 13 residues. The V and J ends lost 6 bases and 2 bases respectively, with 9 bases between them. CDR3 in DNA: TGTGCCAGCAGCAGCGATCCCACAGATACGCAGTATTTT. It encodes CASSSDPTDTQYF.

The chain is built from TRBV11-3 and TRBJ2-1; TRBD1 is a possible D gene (6 bases). V was pared by 1 base and J by 4 bases, with 8 bases between. The CDR3 extends over 14 amino acids. Per germline, CDR1 SGHNT and CDR2 YENEEA. The CDR3 DNA reads TGTGCCAGCAGCTTAGGACAGGCGTACAATGAGCAGTTCTTC. Its protein is CASSLGQAYNEQFF.

The V call is TRBV6-6, the J call TRBJ2-5; TRBD1 is a possible D gene (5 bases). Looked up from germline, CDR1 is MNHNY and CDR2 is SVGAGI (reference sequence). V gave up 3 bases and J gave up 5 bases, with 13 bases separating them. There are 14 residues in the CDR3. CDR3 amino acids: CASSYVRGRETQYF. The CDR3, as DNA: TGTGCCAGCAGTTATGTAAGGGGTAGGGAGACCCAGTACTTC.

The V call is TRBV29-1, the J call TRBJ1-2, with D uncertain. In germline, CDR1 is SQVTM, CDR2 ANQGSEA. With 7 bases removed from V and 8 bases from J, the gap between germline ends came to 14 bases. The CDR3 contains 11 residues. The CDR3 here is CSANRAFGYTF. In DNA form, the CDR3 reads TGCAGCGCGAATCGGGCGTTCGGCTACACCTTC.

The J gene is TRBJ1-2, the V gene TRBV21-1. TRBV21-1 is an annotated pseudogene. The CDR3 consists of 14 residues. This CDR3 is CASSKVKGPYGYTF. CDR3 in DNA: TGTGCCAGCAGCAAAGTGAAAGGGCCATATGGCTACACCTTC.

This clone is labeled as medium-sized. The rearrangement links TRBV6-1 to TRBJ1-1, with 11 bases lining up with TRBD1. From germline, CDR1 is MNHNS and CDR2 SASEGT. CDR3 size: 16 residues. The V and J ends lost 0 bases and 4 bases, in that order; junction bases with no gene match: 4. The DNA for the CDR3 is TGTGCCAGCAGTGAAGCGCACGGGACAGGGGGCACTGAAGCTTTCTTT. It is translated as CASSEAHGTGGTEAFF.

CDR3 DNA: TGTGCCAGCAGCTTGGTCTCTGGGGCCAACGTCCTGACTTTC. Residues: CASSLVSGANVLTF. The genes are TRBV5-4 and TRBJ2-6, with unresolved D. Trimming removed 0 bases at V and 0 bases at J, with 1 base between. This CDR3 spans 14 amino acids. Per germline, CDR1 SGHNT and CDR2 YYREEE (reference sequence).

The CDR3 reads CASSVFEGQEAFF. CDR3 in DNA: TGTGCCAGCAGCGTCTTTGAGGGTCAAGAAGCTTTCTTT. This rearrangement joins TRBV9 to TRBJ1-1; no clear D. Germline V lookup: CDR1 SGDLS, CDR2 YYNGEE. Trimming cost V 2 bases and J 8 bases, with 13 bases left between them. The CDR3 is 13 residues long.

This clone came up once. The V and J genes are TRBV20-1 and TRBJ2-7; a weak D match, TRBD2 (5 bases). Trimming left V 3 bases short and J 5 bases short, with 8 bases between. The CDR3 runs 11 residues. CDR1 and CDR2 (germline): DFQATT, SNEGSKA (reference sequence). In DNA form, the CDR3 reads TGCAGTGCTAGTCGGACTGACGAGCAGTACTTC. It specifies CSASRTDEQYF.

The rearrangement links TRBV25-1 to TRBJ1-5; the match to TRBD1 covers 7 bases. Germline-derived CDR1 and CDR2 are MGHDK and SYGVNS. The CDR3 spans 16 residues. The V gene end was trimmed by 4 bases and the J gene end by 3 bases; junction bases not matched to a gene: 9. This chain's CDR3 is CASSARPGQNNQPQHF. The DNA for the CDR3 is TGTGCCAGCAGTGCTCGACCGGGACAGAACAATCAGCCCCAGCATTTT.

V is TRBV19 and J is TRBJ2-6; TRBD1 aligns across 10 bases. The CDR3 is 17 amino acids. The V gene end was trimmed by 6 bases and the J gene end by 2 bases; junction bases not matched to a gene: 7. Germline V lookup: CDR1 LNHDA, CDR2 SQIVND (reference sequence). The CDR3 spells CASSSGTGAPGANVLTF. The CDR3 region has the DNA TGTGCCAGTAGCTCCGGGACAGGGGCCCCTGGGGCCAACGTCCTGACTTTC. Full variable domain (missing parts from reference TRBV19 and TRBJ2-6): DGGITQSPKYLFRKEGQNVTLSCEQNLNHDAMYWYRQDPGQGLRLIYYSQIVNDFQKGDIAEGYSVSREKKESFPLTVTSAQKNPTAFYLCASSSGTGAPGANVLTFGAGSRLTVL.